The present entry profiles one T cell receptor beta chain with its context. Its specific antigen is unknown. Per-base quality was not reported, and no clone a single base away is much larger than it. The data derive from a study of T cell responses to AZD1222 COVID-19 vaccine (dated by TCRdb to the early 2020s). In the study overall: Because spike-specific TCR depth and breadth did not differ between the two schedules, AZD1222 recipients who got a second dose at roughly 4 weeks were pooled with those who got a second dose at roughly 12 weeks. A total of approximately 240 trial participants underwent TCR sequencing, of whom nearly 210 received two doses of AZD1222 and around 26 received two doses of the MenACWY control vaccine. Trial participants were enrolled by age into 18-55, 56-69 and 70-plus year subgroups, with about 150, 28 and 57 TCR-sequenced participants respectively. Paper-wide results and their limitations: In the small 56-69-year group, the increase in depth fell short of significance, most likely because of low power. Most participants were white British and females outnumbered males, and the authors suggested that clonal diversity may have been underestimated. Vaccine-associated CD4 TCRs spanned the whole spike protein, with dominant responses in regions 160-218 and 743-854. No day 14 peak-response samples were available, so repertoires were characterized only after the peak T cell response. Reportedly, close to half of the unique spike-specific TCRs recognized epitopes lying outside the regions that are mutated in the B.1.351 and B.1.1.7 variants. After two AZD1222 doses, both the breadth and the depth of spike-specific TCRs were significantly higher than at day 0 and than in MenACWY recipients. Conclusions about previously exposed vaccinees were limited because only five to seven AZD1222 recipients were SARS-CoV-2 seropositive at baseline.

Per the publication, the time point label means: baseline before first vaccination. The vaccinee samples were drawn from two UK trials, COV001 and COV002, one of which was a single-blind randomized controlled phase 2/3 trial testing AZD1222 (ChAdOx1 nCoV-19) in healthy adults. For TCRbeta chain sequencing, PBMC samples from trial participants were taken at day 0 and at day 28 after the second dose. The CDR3 regions of human TCRbeta chains were analyzed by immunosequencing. On the study's bioinformatics: TCRs in the repertoires were matched against a reference library of SARS-CoV-2-specific TCRs that had been generated with the MIRA antigen-specificity platform. Breadth was defined as the fraction of unique TCRs that were SARS-CoV-2-associated. Depth was defined as the fraction of total T cells that were SARS-CoV-2-associated. Using the MIRA data, each spike-specific TCR was mapped to the spike region that the TCR reacts to and placed in a CD4 or CD8 class. Log10-transformed breadth and depth values were compared by one-way ANOVA with Sidak's multiple comparisons tests. Entries here come from immuneACCESS through TCRdb and include only in-frame sequences with V and J called. Some clones fail to appear in such tables; in the studies checked, an unresolved V gene covers under half of the shortfall, and the cause of the remainder is unknown. V and J calls and clone size are copied from that table; D and trimming were computed from the DNA. This sample has 95,000 to 150,000 clones in its table, and 85% to 90% of those were observed once. The ten largest account for around 30% of the sample.

The TCR originated in an adult in good health. The sample in question was peripheral blood, obtained on day 0 of AZD1222 vaccination.

This receptor carries the CDR3 CASSQPLGGETQYF. The bases are TGTGCCAGCAGCCAACCCCTGGGGGGAGAGACCCAGTACTTC. The sequence links TRBV3-1 (or the pseudogene TRBV3-2) to TRBJ2-5; TRBD2 might be the D gene, on 6 matching bases. The germline V gene encodes CDR1 LGHDT and CDR2 YNNKEL (reference sequence). CDR3 length: 14 amino acids, cysteine to phenylalanine. The entry retains the CDR3 DNA only, 42 bases that are in frame from base 1. The junction carries 11 bases between V and J, which are trimmed by 2 bases and 4 bases respectively.